This record concerns one T cell receptor beta chain sequence. Input was approximately 2.1 ug genomic DNA, or all available if less. This table comes from immunoSEQ multiplex PCR, and its TCRdb copy is limited to in-frame clones, with some not included. The sample lists 70,000 to 100,000 clones; 75% to 90% were seen once. The time point is: after dendritic cell vaccination, including at tumor progression/relapse. The data were obtained in a study of glioma-infiltrating T cells after dendritic cell vaccination. The V gene's germline CDR1 is SGHKS and CDR2 YYEKEE (reference sequence). This CDR3 comprises 14 residues. V lost 3 bases, J lost 1 base, and 11 bases lay in between.

Specimen: blood, collected after dendritic cell vaccination. The receptor was derived from a human donor with glioblastoma. The chain uses TRBV5-5 and TRBJ2-7; a possible D gene is TRBD1 (6 bases). DNA of the CDR3: TGTGCCAGCAGCTCCCGGACAGTATCCTACGAGCAGTACTTC. Protein product: CASSSRTVSYEQYF.